Listed below are T cell receptor beta chains from one sample, sequenced in a study of blood T cell repertoires in COVID-19. The table came from immunoSEQ multiplex PCR; TCRdb's copy has only in-frame clones and leaves some out. This table has 250,000 to 350,000 clones, 90% appearing once. What was sequenced was PBMCs or T cells enriched from blood (not recorded which). These receptors were obtained from a man aged 55 to 70 who had recovered from COVID-19. Both conserved end residues are part of each CDR3. Each record gives: J gene, CDR3 length, D gene, V gene, clone size, CDR3 protein, CDR3 DNA. D genes are given only for firm matches. Not every row has a clone size; where given, it reads once, few, many or a size class.

TRBJ2-7	14	-	TRBV27	-	CATALGLGRYEQYF	TGTGCCACCGCCCTCGGACTTGGCCGGTACGAGCAGTACTTC
TRBJ1-4	16	-	TRBV5-4	-	CASSLGGDTTNEKLFF	TGTGCCAGCAGCTTGGGAGGGGACACCACTAATGAAAAACTGTTTTTT
TRBJ1-1	14	-	TRBV7-2	few	CASSLGGFNTEAFF	TGTGCCAGCAGTCTGGGAGGGTTCAACACTGAAGCTTTCTTT
TRBJ2-1	15	-	TRBV19	-	CASSEGVVPYNEQFF	TGTGCCAGTAGTGAGGGGGTTGTCCCTTACAATGAGCAGTTCTTC
TRBJ1-2	14	TRBD1	TRBV2	-	CASSEQGVGYGYTF	TGTGCCAGCAGCGAACAGGGGGTGGGCTATGGCTACACCTTC
TRBJ1-2	14	TRBD1	TRBV7-9	-	CASSFRTGGYGYTF	TGTGCCAGCAGCTTCAGGACAGGGGGTTATGGCTACACCTTC
TRBJ2-5	18	TRBD2	TRBV25-1	-	CASSEFQSAGGSLETQYF	TGTGCCAGCAGTGAATTTCAGTCGGCGGGAGGGTCTCTAGAGACCCAGTACTTC
TRBJ2-2	15	-	TRBV28	-	CASSPPNGGTGELFF	TGTGCCAGCAGTCCTCCTAACGGCGGGACCGGGGAGCTGTTTTTT
TRBJ2-1	15	-	TRBV19	-	CASKRASSSYNEQFF	TGTGCCAGTAAGCGGGCCTCGAGCTCCTACAATGAGCAGTTCTTC
TRBJ1-1	15	-	TRBV9	once	CASSGLQGITTEAFF	TGTGCCAGCAGCGGATTACAGGGAATAACCACTGAAGCTTTCTTT
TRBJ1-1	14	-	TRBV4-3	-	CASSQVIGNTEAFF	TGCGCCAGCAGCCAAGTGATCGGGAACACTGAAGCTTTCTTT
TRBJ2-3	13	TRBD2	TRBV9	once	CASRRGDTDTQYF	TGTGCCAGCAGACGGGGGGACACAGATACGCAGTATTTT
TRBJ2-5	11	-	TRBV24-1	-	CATSLRETQYF	TGTGCCACCAGTCTACGGGAGACCCAGTACTTC
TRBJ2-7	14	-	TRBV5-1	once	CASSLGPTSNEQYF	TGCGCCAGCAGCTTGGGACCGACTAGTAACGAGCAGTACTTC
TRBJ2-5	16	TRBD2	TRBV19	-	CASSMIRASGKETQYF	TGTGCCAGTAGTATGATAAGGGCTAGCGGTAAAGAGACCCAGTACTTC
TRBJ1-2	13	-	TRBV3-1/TRBV3-2	once	CASSQARSTGYTF	TGTGCCAGCAGCCAAGCTCGCAGTACGGGCTACACCTTC
TRBJ2-1	14	TRBD2	TRBV9	-	CASSVGLAENEQFF	TGTGCCAGCAGCGTAGGACTAGCGGAAAATGAGCAGTTCTTC
TRBJ1-1	15	-	TRBV5-1	once	CASSLSPGEDTEAFF	TGCGCCAGCAGCTTGTCACCAGGGGAAGACACTGAAGCTTTCTTT
TRBJ1-1	13	-	TRBV18	-	CASSSNLNTEAFF	TGTGCCAGCTCGTCGAACTTGAACACTGAAGCTTTCTTT
TRBJ1-2	14	-	TRBV6-5	-	CASSQTESNYGYTF	TGTGCCAGCAGTCAGACAGAAAGTAACTATGGCTACACCTTC
TRBJ2-4	13	-	TRBV19	-	CASNAGAGNIQYF	TGTGCCAGTAATGCGGGGGCTGGAAACATTCAGTACTTC
TRBJ1-1	14	TRBD1	TRBV11-3	-	CASRTQGAGTEAFF	TGTGCCAGCAGAACTCAGGGGGCTGGTACTGAAGCTTTCTTT
TRBJ1-4	14	-	TRBV3-1/TRBV3-2	-	CASSQEVEGEKLFF	TGTGCCAGCAGCCAAGAAGTGGAGGGTGAAAAACTGTTTTTT
TRBJ1-5	14	TRBD1	TRBV4-3	-	CASSQTGGNQPQHF	TGCGCCAGCAGCCAGACAGGGGGCAATCAGCCCCAGCATTTT
TRBJ2-5	14	TRBD1	TRBV5-5	-	CASRLPGQGETQYF	TGTGCCAGCAGACTGCCGGGACAGGGGGAGACCCAGTACTTC
TRBJ2-2	14	-	TRBV5-6	-	CASSLGVATGELFF	TGTGCCAGCAGCTTGGGGGTAGCCACCGGGGAGCTGTTTTTT
TRBJ2-1	14	-	TRBV14	once	CASSQSGVYNEQFF	TGTGCCAGCAGCCAATCCGGGGTTTACAATGAGCAGTTCTTC
TRBJ1-2	16	-	TRBV19	-	CASSIDWPKSGYGYTF	TGTGCCAGTAGTATAGATTGGCCGAAGAGCGGCTATGGCTACACCTTC
TRBJ2-7	13	TRBD1	TRBV6-5	-	CATHPGQAIEQYF	TGTGCCACCCACCCGGGACAGGCTATCGAGCAGTACTTC
TRBJ1-3	15	-	TRBV7-9	-	CASSLGGSSGNTIYF	TGTGCCAGCAGCTTAGGCGGAAGCTCTGGAAACACCATATATTTT
TRBJ1-4	13	-	TRBV12-3/TRBV12-4	-	CASSFNRNEKLFF	TGTGCCAGCAGTTTTAACAGAAATGAAAAACTGTTTTTT
TRBJ2-1	15	TRBD1	TRBV9	-	CASSPGTVSYNEQFF	TGTGCCAGCAGCCCGGGGACAGTCTCCTACAATGAGCAGTTCTTC
TRBJ1-1	15	-	TRBV25-1	-	CASSETLTGRTEAFF	TGTGCCAGCAGTGAGACTCTCACAGGGAGAACTGAAGCTTTCTTT
TRBJ1-5	17	-	TRBV19	-	CASSIDHLGGRNQPQHF	TGTGCCAGTAGTATAGATCACCTAGGGGGACGAAATCAGCCCCAGCATTTT
TRBJ1-2	15	TRBD1	TRBV7-8	-	CASSLGQGLPYGYTF	TGTGCCAGCAGCCTGGGACAGGGGCTTCCCTATGGCTACACCTTC
TRBJ1-4	14	-	TRBV5-4	-	CASSRKVGDEKLFF	TGTGCCAGCAGCCGAAAAGTCGGAGATGAAAAACTGTTTTTT
TRBJ2-7	15	TRBD2	TRBV19	-	CASSSPGRGEREQYF	TGTGCCAGTAGTTCTCCGGGGCGGGGGGAACGCGAGCAGTACTTC
TRBJ1-1	14	TRBD1	TRBV7-9	-	CASSVRQGYTEAFF	TGTGCCAGCAGCGTTCGACAGGGGTACACTGAAGCTTTCTTT
TRBJ2-5	19	TRBD2	TRBV9	-	CASSVEASGLAGVWETQYF	TGTGCCAGCAGCGTAGAAGCAAGTGGACTAGCGGGAGTTTGGGAGACCCAGTACTTC
TRBJ2-1	11	-	TRBV3-1/TRBV3-2	-	CASSQSDEQFF	TGTGCCAGCAGCCAGAGTGATGAGCAGTTCTTC
TRBJ1-1	19	-	TRBV6-2/TRBV6-3	-	CASSYSPIDRTSGGTEAFF	TGTGCCAGCAGTTACAGCCCCATCGACAGGACAAGTGGGGGCACTGAAGCTTTCTTT
TRBJ2-3	14	TRBD1	TRBV10-2	-	CASGGTGEANTQYF	TGCGCCAGCGGGGGGACAGGGGAGGCAAATACGCAGTATTTT
TRBJ2-7	13	TRBD1	TRBV28	-	CASRMDRGGEQYF	TGTGCCAGCAGAATGGACAGGGGAGGCGAGCAGTACTTC
TRBJ2-3	14	-	TRBV4-3	-	CASSQRTGSDTQYF	TGCGCCAGCAGCCAAAGGACTGGGTCGGATACGCAGTATTTT
TRBJ2-5	13	TRBD1	TRBV11-3	-	CASSQGQKETQYF	TGTGCCAGCAGCCAGGGACAGAAAGAGACCCAGTACTTC
TRBJ1-2	17	-	TRBV27	-	CASTGLGQDSINYGYTF	TGTGCCAGCACCGGATTAGGGCAGGACAGCATTAACTATGGCTACACCTTC
TRBJ1-5	13	TRBD1	TRBV6-2/TRBV6-3	-	CASSPQGGQPQHF	TGTGCCAGCAGTCCCCAGGGGGGCCAGCCCCAGCATTTT